These T cell receptor beta chains were read from a single sample in a study of T cells in Graves' hyperthyroidism and ophthalmopathy. Using its own MiXCR run on the multiplex PCR reads, TCRdb lists one record per CDR3 protein. The sample has 350,000 or so distinct CDR3 sequences, approximately 18% seen once. The sequenced sample was blood. The receptor source for this set is a woman aged 40 to 50 with Graves' ophthalmopathy. CDR3s include the opening cysteine and the closing phenylalanine or tryptophan. A D gene is named only where the DNA matches it firmly. The listing skips clone size in some rows; elsewhere it reads once, few, many or a size class.

DNA: TGTGCCAGTAGTCCAAACCTTGTTCAAAACATTCAGTACTTC; CDR3: CASSPNLVQNIQYF; size: .; D: .; V: TRBV19; J: TRBJ2-4
DNA: TGTGCCAGCACCACAAGACAGGGGGAAAAGAACACTGAAGCTTTCTTT; CDR3: CASTTRQGEKNTEAFF; size: many; D: TRBD1; V: TRBV2; J: TRBJ1-1
DNA: TGTGCCAGCAGCTTCGGATCTCGCTACGAGCAGTACTTC; CDR3: CASSFGSRYEQYF; size: many; D: .; V: TRBV11-2; J: TRBJ2-7
DNA: TGTGCCTACGAACAGGGGTCCGGGGAGCTGTTTTTT; CDR3: CAYEQGSGELFF; size: many; D: TRBD1; V: TRBV30; J: TRBJ2-2
DNA: TGCGCCAGCAGCCAAGATTATCGGACAGAGTATGAGCAGTTCTTC; CDR3: CASSQDYRTEYEQFF; size: few; D: .; V: TRBV4-3; J: TRBJ2-1
DNA: TGTGCCAGCAGCCAATCGGGACAGGGAACCTACGAGCAGTACTTC; CDR3: CASSQSGQGTYEQYF; size: many; D: TRBD1; V: TRBV14; J: TRBJ2-7
DNA: TGTGCCAGCAGTGAATCCCGGGACAGGGAACGCTACACCTTC; CDR3: CASSESRDRERYTF; size: many; D: TRBD1; V: TRBV2; J: TRBJ1-2
DNA: TGCACCAGCAGTGAGGCGGGAGCAGGGACCGGGGAGCTGTTTTTT; CDR3: CTSSEAGAGTGELFF; size: few; D: TRBD2; V: TRBV10-1; J: TRBJ2-2
DNA: TGTGCCAGCAGCATGGGCCCCGACTGGACAGGTCAAGAGACCCAGTACTTC; CDR3: CASSMGPDWTGQETQYF; size: many; D: TRBD1; V: TRBV5-6; J: TRBJ2-5
DNA: TGTGCCAGCAGCTCGGGACAGTATAGCAATCAGCCCCAGCATTTT; CDR3: CASSSGQYSNQPQHF; size: many; D: TRBD1; V: TRBV12-3/TRBV12-4; J: TRBJ1-5
DNA: TGTGCCAGCAGCTTAACCCCGGGACAGGGCGGCGAGCAGTACTTC; CDR3: CASSLTPGQGGEQYF; size: many; D: TRBD1; V: TRBV7-2; J: TRBJ2-7
DNA: TGTGCCAGCAGCGTAGATGGCGTTCCAGGGGGCTACACCTTC; CDR3: CASSVDGVPGGYTF; size: many; D: .; V: TRBV9; J: TRBJ1-2
DNA: TGTGCCAGCAGCCTGGGACAAGAGACGGGGGATCCGTACTTC; CDR3: CASSLGQETGDPYF; size: once; D: .; V: TRBV7-9; J: TRBJ2-7
DNA: TGTGCCAGCTCGAGGGCATATAGCAATCAGCCCCAGCCTTTT; CDR3: CASSRAYSNQPQPF; size: once; D: .; V: TRBV6-2/TRBV6-3; J: TRBJ1-5
DNA: TGTGCCAGCAGCCAAAAGACAAGCGAGCAGTACTTC; CDR3: CASSQKTSEQYF; size: many; D: .; V: TRBV14; J: TRBJ2-7
DNA: TGCAGTGCTAACCGATATCAAGAGACCCAGTACTTC; CDR3: CSANRYQETQYF; size: many; D: .; V: TRBV20-1; J: TRBJ2-5
DNA: TGTGCCAGCAGTTACGAGCAGGCCTCTGGAAACACCATATATTTT; CDR3: CASSYEQASGNTIYF; size: many; D: .; V: TRBV6-5; J: TRBJ1-3
DNA: TGCGCCAGCAGCTTATTCTCCGGGAGGGCCCACACCGGGGAGCTGTTTTTT; CDR3: CASSLFSGRAHTGELFF; size: many; D: TRBD2; V: TRBV5-1; J: TRBJ2-2
DNA: TGTGCCAGCAGCACGGCGCGGGCCGGGGAGCTGTTTTTT; CDR3: CASSTARAGELFF; size: .; D: .; V: TRBV6-2/TRBV6-3; J: TRBJ2-2
DNA: TGTGCCAGCAGCCGCCGACTAGGGGGCCGAGAGACCCAGTACTTC; CDR3: CASSRRLGGRETQYF; size: few; D: .; V: TRBV27; J: TRBJ2-5
DNA: TGTGCCAGCAGTGCGACAGTTCTCTCCTACAATGAGCAGTTCTTC; CDR3: CASSATVLSYNEQFF; size: many; D: .; V: TRBV6-1; J: TRBJ2-1
DNA: TGTGCCAGCAGCCCTCGGACTAGCGGGAGAAGCGGGGATACGCAGTATTTT; CDR3: CASSPRTSGRSGDTQYF; size: many; D: TRBD2; V: TRBV6-2/TRBV6-3; J: TRBJ2-3
DNA: TGTGCCAGCAGTCTAGGGACAGCCACTGAAGCTTTCTTT; CDR3: CASSLGTATEAFF; size: many; D: TRBD1; V: TRBV27; J: TRBJ1-1
DNA: TGTGCCAGCAGCGTAGTCCCGCAAACCTACGAGCAGTACTTC; CDR3: CASSVVPQTYEQYF; size: many; D: .; V: TRBV9; J: TRBJ2-7
DNA: TGTGCCAGCAGTGACAGGGAAGTTCAGCCCCAGCATTTT; CDR3: CASSDREVQPQHF; size: many; D: TRBD1; V: TRBV28; J: TRBJ1-5
DNA: TGTGCCAGCAGCCAACGTGGGACTAGCGGGAGGGCAAGTGAGACCCAGTACTTC; CDR3: CASSQRGTSGRASETQYF; size: many; D: TRBD2; V: TRBV4-2; J: TRBJ2-5
DNA: TGTGCCACCAGTGATTGGGGGGCCGGGGAGCTGTTTTTT; CDR3: CATSDWGAGELFF; size: many; D: .; V: TRBV24-1; J: TRBJ2-2
DNA: TGTGCCAGCAGTTTTGGGGGGGGCACAGATACGCAGTATTTT; CDR3: CASSFGGGTDTQYF; size: many; D: TRBD2; V: TRBV27; J: TRBJ2-3
DNA: TGTGCCAGCAGTTACCTCCCCCCTTTTGGAGGGGCTCTGGGAAACACCATATATTTT; CDR3: CASSYLPPFGGALGNTIYF; size: many; D: .; V: TRBV6-2/TRBV6-3; J: TRBJ1-3